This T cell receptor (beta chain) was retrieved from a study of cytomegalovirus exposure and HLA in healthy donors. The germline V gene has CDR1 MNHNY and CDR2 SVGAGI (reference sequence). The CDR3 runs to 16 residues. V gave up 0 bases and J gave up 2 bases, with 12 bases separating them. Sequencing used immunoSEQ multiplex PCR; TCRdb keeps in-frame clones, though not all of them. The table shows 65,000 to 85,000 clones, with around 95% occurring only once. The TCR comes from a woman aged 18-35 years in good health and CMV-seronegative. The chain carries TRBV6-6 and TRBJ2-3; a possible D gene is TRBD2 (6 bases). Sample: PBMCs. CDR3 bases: TGTGCCAGCAGTTACTCGGTAGCGGACGCCACAGATACGCAGTATTTT. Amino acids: CASSYSVADATDTQYF.